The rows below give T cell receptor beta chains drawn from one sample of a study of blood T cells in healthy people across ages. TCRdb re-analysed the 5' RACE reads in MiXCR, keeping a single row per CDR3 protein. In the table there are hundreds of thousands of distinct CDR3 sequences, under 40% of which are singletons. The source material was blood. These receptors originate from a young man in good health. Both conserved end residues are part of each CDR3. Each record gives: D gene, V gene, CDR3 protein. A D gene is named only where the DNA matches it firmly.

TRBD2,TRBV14,CASSQIAGGFYNEQFF
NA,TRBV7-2,CASSLAGSITPPHF
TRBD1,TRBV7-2,CASSFNRGRLQETQYF
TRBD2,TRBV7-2,CASSPPSGGTQYNEQYF
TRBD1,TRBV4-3,CASSQEPGQGYNEQYF
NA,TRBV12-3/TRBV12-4,CASSSSASPYNEQYF
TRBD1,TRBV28,CASTYPGQGTPLVYF
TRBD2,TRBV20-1,CSAPKRGLPADTQYF
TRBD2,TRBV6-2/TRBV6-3,CASSLLAGDLLTHNEQFF
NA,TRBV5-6,CASSPTGPTNGASSYNSPLHF
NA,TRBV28,CTSSFNLEETQYF
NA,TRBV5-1,CASSWGAGEQYF
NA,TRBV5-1,CASRRVETQYF
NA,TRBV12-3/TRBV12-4,CASSLAGPSHNEQYF
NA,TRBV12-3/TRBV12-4,CASSFKVAYGYTF
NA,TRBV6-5,CASSQGCQQFF
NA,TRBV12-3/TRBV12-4,CASSQRVFAGELFF
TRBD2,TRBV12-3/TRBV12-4,CASSLASGVNNEQFF
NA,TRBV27,CASSLSEMQNIQYF
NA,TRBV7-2,CASSLRGGGSSYEKYF
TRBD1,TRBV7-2,CASSSGQGSGTEAFF
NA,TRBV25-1,CASSGRDRFYGYTF
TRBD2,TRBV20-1,CSARVSSGGHYNEQYF
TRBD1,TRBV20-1,CSAPDRGMYQETQYF
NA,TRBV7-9,CASSPRYDQPQHF
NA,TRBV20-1,CSARGRDPQETQYF
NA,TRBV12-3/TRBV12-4,CASTPGSGSTEAFF
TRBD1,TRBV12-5,CASGPGTGDADTQYF
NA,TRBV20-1,CSATRRSTEAFF
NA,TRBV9,CASSRGSGTDTQYF
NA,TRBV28,CASRGGYEQFF
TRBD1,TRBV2,CASSAGTAYGYTF
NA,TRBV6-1,CASDPAVNQETQYF
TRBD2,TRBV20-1,CSARDVTSGSTYNEQFF
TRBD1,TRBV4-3,CASSPNFPGQGYNEQFF
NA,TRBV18,CASSPSSTQETQYF
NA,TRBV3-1,CASSQEQVLGTEAFF
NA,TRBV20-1,CSARAPEVADTQYF
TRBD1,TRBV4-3,CASSQDWDSSMGEKLFF
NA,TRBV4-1,CASSQDTGGPTDTQYF
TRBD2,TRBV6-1,CACSPIGLAGASSSTDTQYF
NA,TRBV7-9,CASSLGSAKNIQYF
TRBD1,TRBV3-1,CASSAGGSAGANVLTF
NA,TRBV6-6,CASSTQGATSAYEQYF
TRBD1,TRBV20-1,CSAGDRVADTQYF
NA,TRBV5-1,CASSLGSGKSEAFF
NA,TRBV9,CASSDGKSYNSPLHF
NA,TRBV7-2,CASSREGRGSYEQYF
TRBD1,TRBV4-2,CATGTGYAGANVLTF
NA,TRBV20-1,CSARVEGQPGAFF
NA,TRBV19,CASSAERTRTDTQYF
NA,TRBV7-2,CACAPRHLSTDTQYF
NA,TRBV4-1,CASSQERAVPRDEQFF
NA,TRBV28,CASSPQDYGYTF
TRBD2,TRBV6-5,CASSQPTSGGDEQFF
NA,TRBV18,CASSPGQGRTDTQYF
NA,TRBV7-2,CASSLERGAASPLHF
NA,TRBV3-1,CASSQDREITNTQYF
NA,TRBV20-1,CSAWDKSSYNEQFF
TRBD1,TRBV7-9,CASGDRASRYGYTF